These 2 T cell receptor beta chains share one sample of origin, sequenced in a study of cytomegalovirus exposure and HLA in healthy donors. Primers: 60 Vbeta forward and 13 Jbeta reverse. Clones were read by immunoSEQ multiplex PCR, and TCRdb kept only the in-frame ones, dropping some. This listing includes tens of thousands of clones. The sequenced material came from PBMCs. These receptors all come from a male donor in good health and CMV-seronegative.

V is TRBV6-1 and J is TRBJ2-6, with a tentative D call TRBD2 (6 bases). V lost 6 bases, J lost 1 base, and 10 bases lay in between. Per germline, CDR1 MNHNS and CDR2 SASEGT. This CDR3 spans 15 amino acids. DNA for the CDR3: TGTGCCAGCAGGAATGGGGGGTCTGGGGCCAACGTCCTGACTTTC. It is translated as CASRNGGSGANVLTF.

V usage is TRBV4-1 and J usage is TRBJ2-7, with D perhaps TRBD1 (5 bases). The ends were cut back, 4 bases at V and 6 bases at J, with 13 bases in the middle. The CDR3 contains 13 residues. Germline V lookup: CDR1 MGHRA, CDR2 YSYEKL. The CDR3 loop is CASSPRQGGEQYF. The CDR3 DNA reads TGCGCCAGCAGCCCCCGGCAGGGCGGCGAGCAGTACTTC.